The text below deals with one TCR beta chain. The data were taken from a study of control samples from healthy donors and cancer patients. The data were produced by immunoSEQ multiplex PCR, yet TCRdb's version contains in-frame clones alone and is incomplete. The table includes some 64,000 clones, approximately 90% detected once. The CDR3 extends over 15 amino acids. CDR1 and CDR2 from the germline V gene are SNHLY and FYNNEI. With 1 base removed from V and 10 bases from J, the gap between germline ends came to 17 bases. What was sequenced was PBMCs. This clonotype was obtained from a woman aged 45 to 65 with colorectal cancer. The chain employs TRBV2 and TRBJ1-5; weak D call: TRBD1 (5 bases). DNA of the CDR3: TGTGCCAGCAGTGAAGTAGGACATGGGATTTTTCCCCAGCATTTT. It codes for CASSEVGHGIFPQHF.